The present T cell receptor beta chain was sequenced within a study of T cells after yellow fever vaccination. Regarding the study as a whole: In post-booster samples, most primary-vaccination clones reappeared (just under 97% CD4, about 91% CD8). A limited proportion of clonotypes was detected within both the CD4 and CD8 compartments. In FACS-sorted repertoires, abundant clonotypes from the bulk population could appear as contaminants.

This clonotype was observed many times. Its antigen is undetermined. CDR3 length: 14 amino acids. The V gene's germline CDR1 is ENHRY and CDR2 SYGVKD. V dropped 4 bases and J dropped 2 bases, with 9 bases sitting between them. A process of 5'RACE template switching, which added a universal primer site and UMIs, was used to make TCR cDNA. One entry per CDR3 protein results from TCRdb running MiXCR on the 5' RACE reads. Of 150,000 to 200,000 distinct CDR3 sequences listed, approximately 6.2% are singletons. This rearrangement joins TRBV10-3 to TRBJ2-1; D gene unclear. The source was CD4+ T cells sorted from PBMCs, collected on the day of the first yellow fever vaccination. The receptor was derived from a man younger than 35 who received the YFV17D yellow fever vaccine. The CDR3 nucleotides read TGTGCCATCAGTGTGGGGATCACCTACAATGAGCAGTTCTTC. This sequence encodes CAISVGITYNEQFF.